The sequence of this T cell receptor beta chain was determined in a study of blood T cell repertoires in COVID-19. Background on the study: Sites across the United States, Italy and Spain contributed samples from acute and convalescent COVID-19. T cells, B-cell-depleted T cells, or PBMCs supplied cDNA or gDNA.

CDR3 length: 14 amino acids. V lost 1 base, J lost 2 bases, and 9 bases lay in between. Germline values: CDR1 SGHNT, CDR2 YENEEA. Methods used by the authors: For nucleated cells, counts were estimated from reference gene primer amplification. TCRdb's table, derived via immunoSEQ multiplex PCR, lists solely in-frame clones and lacks some. V and J calls and clone size come straight from that table; D and trimming were deduced from the DNA. The repertoire holds around 30,000 clones, 80% to 90% seen once, with approximately 5.7% in the top ten. Input material: peripheral blood. The receptor was derived from an elderly woman with active or convalescent COVID-19. J is TRBJ2-7 and V is TRBV11-3; no clear D gene. The DNA for the CDR3 is TGTGCCAGCAGCTTAGGGGCAGGAACCTACGAGCAGTACTTC. Amino acid sequence: CASSLGAGTYEQYF.